This TCR beta chain was recovered during a study of T cell repertoires in cytomegalovirus infection (dated by TCRdb to about 2019). Context from the whole study: Donor HLA type was relevant to the analysis, as public TCR beta signatures indicated carriage of CMV infection together with the matching HLA type. Results and caveats for the whole study, not just this receptor: The ex vivo response was dominated by HLA-C-restricted CMV-specific TCR beta clonotypes, which also provided the single most frequent clonotype in two of eight donors. Carriers of CMV infection plus the relevant HLA type were discriminated by the cumulative frequency of public TCR beta family members in the study cohort and in an independent approximately 400-donor cohort.

Data came from an Illumina HiSeq 1500. TCRdb reprocessed the public reads (quality trimming at Q25 with fastp, clone calling with MiXCR) and kept in-frame beta chains. CDR3 protein sequences are deduplicated, and each keeps its most common genes and DNA. This sample lists roughly 120,000 distinct CDR3 sequences; around a tenth were detected once. Approximately 33% of the sample is taken by the ten largest. In regard to this clonotype: Its antigen target is currently unknown. No clone much larger than this one lies a single base away; base qualities are absent.

The trim is 3 bases for V and 7 bases for J, with a gap of 9 bases between the germline ends. Counted from cysteine to phenylalanine, this CDR3 has 12 amino acids. Only the CDR3 portion is preserved as DNA: 36 bases, with reading frame beginning at the first base. The germline V gene (reference sequence) supplies CDR1 DFQATT and CDR2 SNEGSKA. Sequences were obtained from PBMCs, sequenced either directly or after in vitro stimulation (not recorded which). The chain joins TRBV20-1 to TRBJ1-4, with the D gene not confidently named. This receptor was taken from a human donor in good health (CMV status not recorded). Some clones in this sample may be carry-over from other donors' samples. The CDR3 amino acid sequence is: CSASWQVEKLFF. The DNA is as follows: TGCAGTGCTAGTTGGCAGGTTGAAAAACTGTTTTTT.